One and the same sample provided the 29 T cell receptor beta chains below, sequenced in a study of CD8 T cells in Susac syndrome. After extraction with the RNeasy kit, about 0.5 to 1 ug of the RNA was reverse transcribed using random hexamers. TCRdb itself ran the immunoSEQ multiplex PCR reads through MiXCR, one entry per CDR3 protein. The data show 150,000 to 200,000 distinct CDR3 sequences, around 95% seen once. Material for sequencing was CD4+ T cells from PBMCs. These receptors came from a human donor with multiple sclerosis.

This chain links TRBV2 with TRBJ2-5, with D hard to call. V was pared by 5 bases and J by 5 bases, with 3 bases between. CDR3 size: 10 residues. CDR1 and CDR2 (germline): SNHLY, FYNNEI. Here the CDR3 DNA reads TGTGCCAGCAGTCGGGAGACCCAGTACTTC. It specifies CASSRETQYF.

The CDR3 loop reads CASSPTIQRGDQPQHF. DNA for the CDR3: TGTGCCAGCTCACCAACGATCCAACGGGGGGATCAGCCCCAGCATTTT. The chain combines TRBV18 with TRBJ1-5; D may be TRBD1 (5 bases). Trimming removed 2 bases at V and 5 bases at J, with 16 bases between. CDR1 is KGHSH and CDR2 is LQKENI in the germline V gene. The CDR3 loop spans 16 amino acids.

This clonotype has more than one count but fewer than ten. The chain combines TRBV29-1 with TRBJ1-2, with a weak D call TRBD1 (5 bases). V gave up 3 bases and J gave up 4 bases, with 18 bases separating them. The CDR3 is 15 residues long. Germline CDR1 is SQVTM and CDR2 is ANQGSEA. Here the CDR3 DNA reads TGCAGCGTTGACGAGGGTTTCGGGACGGGCTATGGCTACACCTTC. It translates to CSVDEGFGTGYGYTF.

This rearrangement joins TRBV5-1 to TRBJ2-2; D perhaps matches TRBD1 (5 bases). V gave up 4 bases and J gave up 5 bases, with 15 bases separating them. The CDR3 extends over 15 amino acids. The germline gives CDR1 SGHRS, CDR2 YFSETQ. CDR3 protein: CASSPARRTTGELFF. The CDR3, as DNA: TGCGCCAGCAGCCCTGCCCGACGGACAACCGGGGAGCTGTTTTTT.

V is TRBV12-3 or TRBV12-4 and J is TRBJ2-7; D ambiguous. V was clipped by 1 base and J by 5 bases, with 12 bases between them. This CDR3 contains 14 residues. CDR3 sequence: CASSLVPQKDEQYF. The CDR3 DNA reads TGTGCCAGCAGTTTAGTTCCCCAAAAGGACGAGCAGTACTTC.

The chain uses TRBV30 and TRBJ2-2; D may be TRBD1 (6 bases). Germline V gives CDR1 GTSNPN, CDR2 SVGIG (reference sequence). CDR3 length: 16 residues. Trimming cost V 4 bases and J 3 bases, with 18 bases left between them. Written as DNA, the CDR3 is TGTGCCTGGACCTACCGGGACAAGGGCCACACCGGGGAGCTGTTTTTT. It yields the protein CAWTYRDKGHTGELFF.

This chain links TRBV29-1 with TRBJ2-3, with TRBD2 matching over 7 bases. V dropped 4 bases and J dropped 4; count of bases not matched to a gene: 2. Germline-derived CDR1 and CDR2 are SQVTM and ANQGSEA. The CDR3 contains 12 residues. CDR3: CSVVGGADTQYF. The DNA of the CDR3 is TGCAGCGTTGTTGGGGGGGCAGATACGCAGTATTTT.

The gene calls are TRBV30 and TRBJ2-3; 7 bases map to TRBD1. The J segment lost 3 bases and the V segment lost 5 bases, leaving 11 bases of the junction unmatched. CDR1 and CDR2 from the germline V gene are GTSNPN and SVGIG (reference sequence). The CDR3 loop spans 15 amino acids. DNA for the CDR3: TGTGCCTGGGACCCAGGACAGGAATGGACAGATACGCAGTATTTT. It translates to CAWDPGQEWTDTQYF.

The rearrangement joins TRBV2 to TRBJ2-1; D is unclear. Germline CDR1 is SNHLY and CDR2 is FYNNEI. V was cut by 8 bases and J by 4 bases, with 3 bases left in between. This CDR3 contains 10 residues. CDR3 sequence (DNA): TGTGCCAGCCAATACAATGAGCAGTTCTTC. Its translation: CASQYNEQFF. Full variable domain (rest looked up from reference TRBV2 and TRBJ2-1): EPEVTQTPSHQVTQMGQEVILRCVPISNHLYFYWYRQILGQKVEFLVSFYNNEISEKSEIFDDQFSVERPDGSNFTLKIRSTKLEDSAMYFCASQYNEQFFGPGTRLTVL.

This clonotype showed up just a few times. The V gene is TRBV3-1, the J gene TRBJ2-5; 12 nucleotides match TRBD2. With 3 bases clipped from V and 5 bases from J, the junction kept 4 bases outside the gene matches. This CDR3 region has 15 residues. Per the germline V gene, CDR1 is LGHDT and CDR2 is YNNKEL (reference sequence). CDR3 nucleotide sequence: TGTGCCAGCAGCCAGGGACTAGCGGGTGGTGAGACCCAGTACTTC. Its protein product is CASSQGLAGGETQYF.

CDR3 residues: CSVGRMNTEAFF. CDR3 in DNA: TGCAGCGTTGGACGTATGAACACTGAAGCTTTCTTT. The rearrangement joins TRBV29-1 to TRBJ1-1; D is unclear. Germline-derived CDR1 and CDR2 are SQVTM and ANQGSEA. The V gene lost 4 bases and the J gene lost 0 bases, with 6 bases spanning the gap. The CDR3 consists of 12 residues.

The rearrangement uses TRBV3-1 and TRBJ2-3; D is unresolved. Deletions cut 0 bases from V and 4 bases from J, with 8 bases between. Germline V CDR1 and CDR2: LGHDT, YNNKEL (reference sequence). The CDR3 spans 14 residues. CDR3 residues: CASSQDYRADTQYF. CDR3 bases: TGTGCCAGCAGCCAAGATTATCGGGCAGATACGCAGTATTTT.

This clonotype was recorded only once. The genes are TRBV4-2 and TRBJ1-1; tentative D call: TRBD1 (6 bases). Looked up from germline, CDR1 is LGHNA and CDR2 is YNFKEQ. Trimming shortened V by 3 bases and J by 0 bases, and 20 bases separated the two germline ends. This CDR3 is built from 18 residues. As DNA, the CDR3 is TGTGCCAGCAGCCAGGAAGATATCCAGGGGAACATGAACACTGAAGCTTTCTTT. It encodes CASSQEDIQGNMNTEAFF.

The gene calls are TRBV11-3 and TRBJ2-7, with TRBD1 matching 9 bases. Germline V CDR1 and CDR2: SGHNT, YENEEA. This CDR3 is 15 amino acids long. J lost 9 bases, V lost 1 base, and 10 bases had no gene match. CDR3 residues: CASSLAPTGGGGQYF. The CDR3 region has the DNA TGTGCCAGCAGCTTAGCCCCCACAGGGGGCGGCGGGCAGTACTTC. Looking up the rest from reference TRBV11-3 and TRBJ2-7 gives the full variable domain: EAGVVQSPRYKIIEKKQPVAFWCNPISGHNTLYWYLQNLGQGPELLIRYENEEAVDDSQLPKDRFSAERLKGVDSTLKIQPAELGDSAVYLCASSLAPTGGGGQYFGPGTRLTVT.

The chain couples TRBV2 to TRBJ2-7; TRBD1 matches at 8 bases. Losses at the gene ends were 4 bases for V and 13 bases for J; bases not matched to a gene: 6. Germline assignment: CDR1 SNHLY and CDR2 FYNNEI. The CDR3 consists of 11 residues. CDR3 sequence reads: CASSVRDRLYF. As DNA, the CDR3 is TGTGCCAGCAGTGTCCGGGACAGGCTATACTTC.

The chain is built from TRBV19 and TRBJ1-6; D remains ambiguous. CDR3 length: 15 amino acids. V dropped 1 base and J dropped 8 bases, with 12 bases sitting between them. Germline V CDR1 and CDR2: LNHDA, SQIVND (reference sequence). The CDR3 nucleotides read TGTGCCAGTAGTATAGCGCACACCTCGGATTCACCCCTCCACTTT. Amino acid sequence: CASSIAHTSDSPLHF.

V is TRBV5-6 and J is TRBJ2-4; 11 positions match TRBD1. The ends lost 6 bases at V and 7 bases at J; junction bases unmatched: 3. This CDR3 comprises 13 residues. Germline V gene sequence: CDR1 SGHDT, CDR2 YYEEEE. Here the CDR3 reads CASTRTGGNIQYF. The CDR3 DNA reads as TGTGCCAGCACCCGGACAGGGGGCAACATTCAGTACTTC.

The chain links TRBV9 to TRBJ2-3; possible D gene TRBD2, 5 bases. The CDR3 is made up of 14 amino acids. The V and J ends lost 0 bases and 7 bases respectively, with 12 bases between them. The V gene's germline CDR1 is SGDLS and CDR2 YYNGEE. CDR3 loop: CASSVGPSSYTQYF. The CDR3 nucleotides read TGTGCCAGCAGCGTAGGGCCTAGCAGCTATACGCAGTATTTT.

This chain joins TRBV4-1 and TRBJ1-3; D is unclear. V was trimmed by 2 bases and J by 0 bases, leaving 8 bases between them. This CDR3 is 15 amino acids long. Germline V gene sequence: CDR1 MGHRA, CDR2 YSYEKL. The CDR3 here is CASSQPTASGNTIYF. The CDR3 region has the DNA TGCGCCAGCAGCCAACCAACAGCCTCTGGAAACACCATATATTTT.

This chain uses TRBV20-1 with TRBJ2-4; 13 bases are shared with TRBD2. V shed 5 bases and J 0 bases; nucleotides not matched to a gene: 4. CDR3 length: 16 residues. Per the germline V gene, CDR1 is DFQATT and CDR2 is SNEGSKA (reference sequence). The CDR3 DNA reads TGCAGTGCTGGACTAGCGGGGGATATAGCCAAAAACATTCAGTACTTC. Protein: CSAGLAGDIAKNIQYF.

This chain uses TRBV3-1 with TRBJ2-5; 7 nucleotides line up with TRBD2. This CDR3 is 15 amino acids long. V gave up 5 bases and J gave up 4 bases; unmatched junction bases: 10. Per the germline V gene, CDR1 is LGHDT and CDR2 is YNNKEL (reference sequence). The CDR3 here is CASSSATSRAETQYF. CDR3 sequence (DNA): TGTGCCAGCAGCTCCGCGACTAGCCGGGCAGAGACCCAGTACTTC.

The chain couples TRBV29-1 to TRBJ2-1, with 8 bases that match TRBD1. This CDR3 spans 11 amino acids. V trimming: 8 bases; J trimming: 10 bases; junction bases outside the gene matches: 7. The germline CDR1 and CDR2 sequences are SQVTM and ANQGSEA. The DNA for the CDR3 is TGCAGCTCCTCCGACAGGGGCGAGCAGTTCTTC. Its translation: CSSSDRGEQFF.

The CDR3 here is CASSARALGNQPQHF. CDR3 nucleotides: TGTGCCAGCAGTGCCAGGGCGCTCGGCAATCAGCCCCAGCATTTT. The V call is TRBV6-5, the J call TRBJ1-5; tentative D call: TRBD1 (5 bases). The CDR3 totals 15 residues. Germline V gene lookup returns CDR1 MNHEY and CDR2 SVGAGI. With 5 bases removed from V and 2 bases from J, the gap between germline ends came to 13 bases.

The chain links TRBV29-1 to TRBJ1-1; 8 nucleotides align to TRBD1. The CDR3 runs 13 residues. With 7 bases clipped from V and 2 bases from J, the junction kept 6 bases outside the gene matches. Germline CDR1 and CDR2: SQVTM and ANQGSEA. CDR3 DNA: TGCAGCGGTATGACAGGGGTAAACACTGAAGCTTTCTTT. Protein sequence: CSGMTGVNTEAFF.

The chain recombines TRBV3-1 with TRBJ2-7; 13 bases line up with TRBD2. Trimming removed 3 bases from V and 1 base from J; junction bases left unmatched: 3. CDR3 length equals 16 residues. The germline V gene has CDR1 LGHDT and CDR2 YNNKEL (reference sequence). The CDR3 region has the DNA TGTGCCAGCAGCCAGGGACTAGCGGGGCGTTCCTACGAGCAGTACTTC. Translating it yields CASSQGLAGRSYEQYF.

V is TRBV7-9 and J is TRBJ2-2, with D possibly TRBD2 on 6 matching bases. Trimming removed 8 bases at V and 5 bases at J, with 18 bases between. This CDR3 is built from 15 residues. The germline V gene has CDR1 SEHNR and CDR2 FQNEAQ (reference sequence). This CDR3 reads CASPGQEGRTGELFF. CDR3 DNA sequence: TGTGCCAGCCCGGGCCAGGAGGGTAGGACCGGGGAGCTGTTTTTT.

The rearrangement uses TRBV10-3 and TRBJ1-2, with a weak D call TRBD1 (5 bases). This CDR3 is built from 16 residues. Trimming left V 3 bases short and J 2 bases short, with 16 bases between. Germline V CDR1 and CDR2: ENHRY, SYGVKD. CDR3 in amino acids: CAISDGLTGPNYGYTF. The CDR3 DNA reads TGTGCCATCAGTGATGGGCTCACAGGACCCAACTATGGCTACACCTTC.

V is TRBV30 and J is TRBJ1-4, with D perhaps TRBD1 (6 bases). This CDR3 region has 14 residues. V lost 0 bases and J lost 11, with 16 bases in between. The germline CDR1 and CDR2 sequences are GTSNPN and SVGIG (reference sequence). The CDR3 loop is CAWSVRGGADKLFF. CDR3 coding DNA: TGTGCCTGGAGTGTACGCGGGGGCGCGGACAAACTGTTTTTT.

This chain links TRBV30 with TRBJ1-1, with no clear D. Germline V gene sequence: CDR1 GTSNPN, CDR2 SVGIG (reference sequence). V lost 5 bases and J 11 bases, leaving 15 bases between the germline ends. The length of the CDR3 is 11 residues. This CDR3 reads CAWGGSPSAFF. CDR3 nucleotide sequence: TGTGCCTGGGGCGGCTCACCGAGCGCTTTCTTT.